These 12 T cell receptor beta chains share one sample of origin, sequenced in a study of cytomegalovirus exposure and HLA in healthy donors. Primers: 60 Vbeta forward and 13 Jbeta reverse. Sequencing used immunoSEQ multiplex PCR; TCRdb keeps in-frame clones, though not all of them. This table holds roughly 200,000 clones, just over 75% found once. Material for sequencing was PBMCs. The source is a woman aged 60-75 years in good health and CMV-seropositive.

V usage is TRBV30 and J usage is TRBJ2-3; unclear D gene. The V end lost 5 bases, the J end lost 2 bases, and 8 bases lay between the germline ends. CDR3 length: 12 residues. Germline V lookup: CDR1 GTSNPN, CDR2 SVGIG (reference sequence). CDR3 region: CAWEPHTDTQYF. The DNA of the CDR3 is TGTGCCTGGGAGCCTCACACAGATACGCAGTATTTT.

CDR3 residues: CASRTVTGANVLTF. The DNA for the CDR3 is TGTGCCTCCAGGACAGTAACTGGGGCCAACGTCCTGACTTTC. J is TRBJ2-6 and V is TRBV30; possibly TRBD1 for D (6 bases). Germline CDR1 is GTSNPN and CDR2 is SVGIG (reference sequence). Trimming took 7 bases from V and 2 from J, leaving 12 bases between them. This CDR3 comprises 14 residues.

This clone was observed a single time. The rearrangement uses TRBV4-2 and TRBJ2-1, with 10 bases lining up with TRBD2. The CDR3 runs 16 residues. With V trimmed by 1 base and J by 9 bases, 9 bases remained unmatched. CDR1 is LGHNA and CDR2 is YNFKEQ in the germline V gene. The DNA for the CDR3 is TGTGCCAGCAGCCAAGGGGCTAGCGGGGGAGGGATTGAGCAGTTCTTC. It encodes CASSQGASGGGIEQFF.

The chain recombines TRBV30 with TRBJ1-2; perhaps TRBD1 as D (6 bases). CDR1 and CDR2 (germline): GTSNPN, SVGIG (reference sequence). Trimming shortened V by 3 bases and J by 8 bases, and 7 bases separated the two germline ends. This CDR3 has 10 amino acids. CDR3 sequence: CAWRRGGYTF. CDR3 bases: TGTGCCTGGAGGAGGGGGGGCTACACCTTC.

The chain combines TRBV19 with TRBJ2-7; D call uncertain. Trimming cost V 6 bases and J 3 bases, with 9 bases left between them. The germline V gene encodes CDR1 LNHDA and CDR2 SQIVND (reference sequence). This CDR3 region has 12 residues. The CDR3 DNA follows: TGTGCCAGTAGCAGCGAACGCTACGAGCAGTACTTC. Protein sequence: CASSSERYEQYF.

CDR3 in amino acids: CASSLGTQETQYF. DNA for the CDR3: TGTGCCAGCAGCTTAGGGACTCAAGAGACCCAGTACTTC. This rearrangement joins TRBV5-6 to TRBJ2-5, with a possible D match to TRBD2 (6 bases). Trimming removed 2 bases from V and 2 bases from J, with 7 bases in between. The CDR3 has 13 amino acids. Germline CDR1 and CDR2: SGHDT and YYEEEE. The full variable domain, its missing parts supplied by reference TRBV5-6 and TRBJ2-5, is DAGVTQSPTHLIKTRGQQVTLRCSPKSGHDTVSWYQQALGQGPQFIFQYYEEEERQRGNFPDRFSGHQFPNYSSELNVNALLLGDSALYLCASSLGTQETQYFGPGTRLLVL.

The gene calls are TRBV10-3 and TRBJ1-5; the match to TRBD1 covers 7 bases. Germline-derived CDR1 and CDR2 are ENHRY and SYGVKD. Trimming at V came to 6 bases and at J to 1 base, leaving 6 bases not matched to a gene. The CDR3 loop spans 15 amino acids. The CDR3, as DNA: TGTGCCATCAGCCCCGGGACAGCGAGCAATCAGCCCCAGCATTTT. Amino acids: CAISPGTASNQPQHF.

This clone turned up a few times. The J gene is TRBJ2-7, the V gene TRBV5-1, with 7 positions matching TRBD2. The CDR3 contains 17 residues. J lost 2 bases, V lost 4 bases, and 15 bases had no gene match. Germline lookup yields CDR1 SGHRS and CDR2 YFSETQ. The CDR3 sequence: CASSPGGSGGPTYEQYF. CDR3 bases: TGCGCCAGCAGCCCGGGGGGTAGCGGAGGCCCTACCTACGAGCAGTACTTC.

This clone appeared a single time. The chain carries TRBV7-2 and TRBJ2-2; 8 nucleotides agree with TRBD1. The V and J ends lost 5 bases and 4 bases, in that order; junction bases with no gene match: 6. CDR1 and CDR2 (germline): SGHTA, FQGNSA. CDR3 length: 15 residues. In DNA, the CDR3 is TGTGCCAGCAGCCTCAGGGGGCGAAGCACCGGGGAGCTGTTTTTT. This gives the protein CASSLRGRSTGELFF.

CDR3 residues: CASSYSGQGYGNTIYF. The CDR3 DNA sequence: TGTGCCAGCAGTTACTCAGGCCAGGGATACGGAAACACCATATATTTT. The V call is TRBV6-5, the J call TRBJ1-3, with a possible D match to TRBD1 (5 bases). The CDR3 is made up of 16 amino acids. V shed 0 bases and J shed 4 bases, with 13 bases lying between them. Germline loops: CDR1 MNHEY, CDR2 SVGAGI.

The chain couples TRBV25-1 to TRBJ1-1; TRBD1 aligns across 7 bases. Germline loops: CDR1 MGHDK, CDR2 SYGVNS. This CDR3 is 14 amino acids long. The V segment lost 8 bases and the J segment 3 bases; nucleotides outside the gene matches: 9. CDR3 sequence reads: CASHSDRAHTEAFF. In DNA, the CDR3 is TGTGCCAGCCACTCCGACAGGGCTCACACTGAAGCTTTCTTT. Using reference TRBV25-1 and TRBJ1-1 for the parts outside the CDR3, the full variable domain is EADIYQTPRYLVIGTGKKITLECSQTMGHDKMYWYQQDPGMELHLIHYSYGVNSTEKGDLSSESTVSRIRTEHFPLTLESARPSHTSQYLCASHSDRAHTEAFFGQGTRLTVV.

The chain combines TRBV30 with TRBJ1-2; weak D call: TRBD1 (5 bases). Germline values: CDR1 GTSNPN, CDR2 SVGIG (reference sequence). CDR3 length equals 12 residues. V gave up 8 bases and J gave up 14 bases, with 24 bases separating them. The CDR3 sequence is CARGEAGARRTF. The CDR3, as DNA: TGTGCCCGAGGGGAGGCCGGGGCCCGGCGGACCTTC.